A selection of T cell receptor beta chains follows, all from one sample in a study of shared clonotypes between healthy human individuals. The assay was immunoSEQ multiplex PCR, and TCRdb's table has in-frame clones only and misses some. The table shows about a million clones, with about 70% occurring only once. Sequencing used memory CD4+ T cells sorted from blood. These receptors all stem from a man younger than 30 in good health. Both conserved end residues are part of each CDR3. D genes are given only for firm matches. Not every row has a clone size; where given, it reads once, few, many or a size class.

16	TRBD1	TRBJ2-7	TRBV2	few	TGTGCCAGCAGTGATGCGGGGCGGACAGGGGGCTACGAGCAGTACTTC	CASSDAGRTGGYEQYF
15	TRBD1	TRBJ1-1	TRBV5-6	NA	TGTGCCAGCAGCCTCGGGACAGGGGGCGGCACTGAAGCTTTCTTT	CASSLGTGGGTEAFF
15	NA	TRBJ1-1	TRBV5-4	NA	TGTGCCAGCAGCCGGGGACTTGACATCAACACTGAAGCTTTCTTT	CASSRGLDINTEAFF
14	NA	TRBJ2-3	TRBV7-2	NA	TGTGCCAGCAGTCTTCTGAATGAGTTCGACACGCAGTATTTT	CASSLLNEFDTQYF
15	NA	TRBJ2-5	TRBV19	NA	TGTGCCAGTAGCGAGGCGGTCCTTAAGCAAGAGACCCAGTACTTC	CASSEAVLKQETQYF
16	NA	TRBJ2-2	TRBV5-6	NA	TGTGCCAGCAGCCCGCGGGGCGGGGAGAACACCGGGGAGCTGTTTTTT	CASSPRGGENTGELFF
12	NA	TRBJ2-5	TRBV12-5	NA	TGTGCTAGTGGTTTGTACGGAGAGACCCAGTACTTC	CASGLYGETQYF
14	NA	TRBJ1-1	TRBV7-2	few	TGTGCCAGCAGCTCCGGGGGCACGAACACTGAAGCTTTCTTT	CASSSGGTNTEAFF
16	TRBD1	TRBJ2-6	TRBV7-9	NA	TGTGCCAGCAGCTTATACGGGACAGGTGGGGCCAACGTCCTGACTTTC	CASSLYGTGGANVLTF
13	NA	TRBJ1-1	TRBV19	NA	TGTGCCAGTAGTAACGACAGGACCCCTGAAGCTTTCTTT	CASSNDRTPEAFF
15	TRBD1	TRBJ1-4	TRBV19	NA	TGTGCCAGTAGTCTCCAGGGGGCGGGAATGGAAAAACTGTTTTTT	CASSLQGAGMEKLFF
14	NA	TRBJ2-3	TRBV29-1	once	TGCAGCGTTGAAGGCGGCATCCCCACAGATACGCAGTATTTT	CSVEGGIPTDTQYF
12	NA	TRBJ1-2	TRBV6-5	NA	TGTGCCAGCAGTTCGGGGTTTCGAGGCTACACCTTC	CASSSGFRGYTF
15	NA	TRBJ1-6	TRBV11-2	NA	TGTGCCAGCAGCCCAGGGAACCAGGGGAATTCACCCCTCCACTTT	CASSPGNQGNSPLHF
17	TRBD1	TRBJ2-1	TRBV27	NA	TGTGCCAGCAGTTTAACCCCACGACAGGGGGCAGGCAATGAGCAGTTCTTC	CASSLTPRQGAGNEQFF
13	NA	TRBJ2-7	TRBV7-2	many	TGTGCCAGCAGCTTAGCCCGGGGTAGGGAGCAGTACTTC	CASSLARGREQYF
13	NA	TRBJ2-1	TRBV10-1	few	TGCGCCAGCAGGGAGCGGCGATACAATGAGCAGTTCTTC	CASRERRYNEQFF
15	NA	TRBJ2-4	TRBV12-5	NA	TGTGCTAGTGGTTTGGTATTGCGAAATGAAAACATTCAGTACTTC	CASGLVLRNENIQYF
12	TRBD1	TRBJ2-5	TRBV10-3	few	TGTGCCACCGAGGGGGCTGGGGAGACCCAGTACTTC	CATEGAGETQYF
15	NA	TRBJ2-3	TRBV4-2	NA	TGTGCCAGCAGCCGGAGCACTTCCAACACGGATACGCAGTATTTT	CASSRSTSNTDTQYF
16	TRBD2	TRBJ2-3	TRBV10-2	NA	TGCGCCAGCACCCTCCGTCTAGCGGGACACACAGATACGCAGTATTTT	CASTLRLAGHTDTQYF
13	NA	TRBJ2-3	TRBV19	NA	TGTGCCAGCGGACGAGGGGCGTCAGATACGCAGTATTTT	CASGRGASDTQYF
11	NA	TRBJ2-3	TRBV11-2	NA	TGTGCCAGCAGCGGAGGTAAAATTCAGTATTTT	CASSGGKIQYF
14	NA	TRBJ1-2	TRBV7-9	NA	TGTGCCAGCAGACCGAGGACAGCCTTGGGCGGCTACACCTTC	CASRPRTALGGYTF
15	NA	TRBJ1-6	TRBV7-9	NA	TGTGCCAGCAGCTTAATGGACAGCCTTAATTCACCCCTCCACTTT	CASSLMDSLNSPLHF